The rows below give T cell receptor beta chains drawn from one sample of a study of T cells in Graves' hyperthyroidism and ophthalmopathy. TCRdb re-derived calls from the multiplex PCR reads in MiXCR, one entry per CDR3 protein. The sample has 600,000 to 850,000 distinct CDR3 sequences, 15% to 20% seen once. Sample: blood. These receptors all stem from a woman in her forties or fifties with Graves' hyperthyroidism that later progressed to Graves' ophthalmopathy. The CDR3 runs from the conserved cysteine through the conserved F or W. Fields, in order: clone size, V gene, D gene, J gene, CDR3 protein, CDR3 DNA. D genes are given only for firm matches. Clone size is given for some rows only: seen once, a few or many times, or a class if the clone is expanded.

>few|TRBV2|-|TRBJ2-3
CASFSTSGDLGTQYF
TGTGCCAGCTTTAGCACTAGTGGGGACCTGGGTACGCAGTATTTT
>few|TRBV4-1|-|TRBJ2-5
CASSQVLGVIETQYF
TGCGCCAGCAGCCAAGTTTTGGGGGTGATCGAGACCCAGTACTTC
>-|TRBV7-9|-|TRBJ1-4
CASSSGRMGQNEKLFF
TGTGCCAGCAGCTCCGGACGGATGGGACAAAATGAAAAACTGTTTTTT
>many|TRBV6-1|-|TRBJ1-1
CASSIRVVDTEAFF
TGTGCCAGCAGTATCAGGGTTGTGGACACTGAAGCTTTCTTT
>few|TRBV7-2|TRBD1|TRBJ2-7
CASSGDRNGVYEQYF
TGTGCCAGCAGCGGGGACAGAAACGGGGTCTACGAGCAGTACTTC
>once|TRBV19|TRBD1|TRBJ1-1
CASTTTGVNTEAFF
TGTGCCAGTACCACGACAGGGGTGAACACTGAAGCTTTCTTT
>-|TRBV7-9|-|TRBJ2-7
CASSPLHEQYF
TGTGCCAGCAGCCCTCTCCACGAGCAGTACTTC
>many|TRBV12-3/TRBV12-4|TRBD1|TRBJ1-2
CASSPPTGDRAIYGYTF
TGTGCCAGCAGCCCACCCACAGGGGACAGGGCTATCTATGGCTACACCTTC
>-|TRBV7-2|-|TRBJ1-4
CASSSDSAANEKLFF
TGTGCCAGCAGCTCAGACTCTGCGGCCAATGAAAAACTGTTTTTT
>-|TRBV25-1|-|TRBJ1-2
CASSESPMGYGYTF
TGTGCCAGCAGTGAATCCCCTATGGGGTATGGCTACACCTTC
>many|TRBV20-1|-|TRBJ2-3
CSASGRNKATDTQYF
TGCAGTGCTAGCGGGCGGAATAAAGCCACAGATACGCAGTATTTT
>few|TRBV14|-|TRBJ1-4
CASSQDAGGGEKLFF
TGTGCCAGCAGCCAAGATGCGGGCGGCGGAGAAAAACTGTTTTTT
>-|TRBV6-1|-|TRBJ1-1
CASSPSATEAFF
TGTGCCAGCAGTCCCTCTGCCACTGAAGCTTTCTTT
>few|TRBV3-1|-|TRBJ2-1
CASSQARNNEQFF
TGTGCCAGCAGCCAAGCCCGGAACAATGAGCAGTTCTTC
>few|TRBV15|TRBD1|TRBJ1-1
CATSRDMQGEKAFF
TGTGCCACCAGCAGAGATATGCAGGGGGAGAAAGCTTTCTTT
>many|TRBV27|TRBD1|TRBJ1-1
CASSPRDRGRRTEAFF
TGTGCCAGCAGTCCCCGGGACAGGGGGCGGCGGACTGAAGCTTTCTTT
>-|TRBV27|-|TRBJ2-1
CASSDEGSYNEQFF
TGTGCCAGCAGTGATGAGGGGTCCTACAATGAGCAGTTCTTC
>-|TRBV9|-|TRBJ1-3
CASSADSSGNTIYF
TGTGCCAGCAGCGCGGACAGTTCTGGAAACACCATATATTTT